This entry concerns a single TCR beta chain. The data were obtained in a study of T cell responses to AZD1222 COVID-19 vaccine. V shed 5 bases and J shed 1 base, with 20 bases lying between them. Per germline, CDR1 KGHDR and CDR2 SFDVKD. The CDR3 totals 19 residues. TCRdb's copy holds only in-frame clones and misses some; the assay was immunoSEQ multiplex PCR. The sample shows over 120,000 clones, under 95% of them seen only once. The sequences come from peripheral blood, collected on day 0 of AZD1222 vaccination. The chain couples TRBV24-1 to TRBJ1-6, with a tentative D call TRBD1 (5 bases). This sequence was found in an adult in good health. CDR3 DNA: TGTGCCACCAGTGTACGTGGAGACTCGAAGGGGTCCTATAATTCACCCCTCCACTTT. This codes for CATSVRGDSKGSYNSPLHF.